These 20 T cell receptor beta chains share one sample of origin, sequenced in a study of CD8 T cells in Susac syndrome (dated by TCRdb to the late 2010s). The method behind the library was the immunoSEQ multiplex PCR assay. RNA was extracted using the RNeasy kit, and roughly 0.5 to 1 microgram was reverse transcribed with random hexamers. The public reads were run again by TCRdb, first through fastp at Q25 and then through MiXCR, and only productive beta chains were kept. When rows share a CDR3 protein, they turn into one entry using the most common DNA and genes. This sample has over 100,000 distinct CDR3 sequences in its table, and around 94% of those were observed once. The ten largest clones represent 0.25% to 0.3% of the sample. Sequencing was done on a sample of CD8+ T cells from PBMCs. The receptors here all came from a human donor with Susac syndrome.

The chain has TRBV9 and TRBJ2-1; 9 bases align to TRBD2. The CDR3 loop spans 16 amino acids. Germline V lookup: CDR1 SGDLS, CDR2 YYNGEE. Germline trimming cut 2 bases from V and 3 bases from J; bases unmatched to any gene: 6. The CDR3 here is CASSVLLAGSYNEQFF. The CDR3, as DNA: TGTGCCAGCAGCGTCTTGCTAGCGGGAAGCTACAATGAGCAGTTCTTC.

V usage is TRBV12-3 or TRBV12-4 and J usage is TRBJ2-3; D tentatively fits TRBD1 or TRBD2 (6 bases each). The V end lost 3 bases, the J end lost 4 bases, and 14 bases lay between the germline ends. The CDR3 is made up of 15 amino acids. As DNA, the CDR3 is TGTGCCAGCAGTTTCCTTAGGGGGGAAGCAGATACGCAGTATTTT. Translated, it gives CASSFLRGEADTQYF.

The chain carries TRBV9 and TRBJ1-1; 7 nucleotides align to TRBD1. The length of the CDR3 is 14 residues. The germline V gene encodes CDR1 SGDLS and CDR2 YYNGEE. V shed 3 bases, J shed 3 bases, and the junction held 5 bases outside the gene matches. The CDR3 DNA sequence: TGTGCCAGCAGCGAGACGGGGACAGACACTGAAGCTTTCTTT. Translation gives CASSETGTDTEAFF. Supplemented by reference TRBV9 and TRBJ1-1, the full variable domain reads DSGVTQTPKHLITATGQRVTLRCSPRSGDLSVYWYQQSLDQGLQFLIQYYNGEERAKGNILERFSAQQFPDLHSELNLSSLELGDSALYFCASSETGTDTEAFFGQGTRLTVV.

The J gene is TRBJ2-7, the V gene TRBV14; D ambiguous. This CDR3 comprises 12 residues. CDR1 and CDR2 (germline): SGHDN, FVKESK. Trimming took 0 bases from V and 9 from J, leaving 9 bases between them. The CDR3: CASSQDTARQYF. The CDR3 bases are TGTGCCAGCAGCCAAGATACAGCGCGGCAGTACTTC.

The chain links TRBV14 to TRBJ2-5; D is perhaps TRBD1 (6 bases). Trimming took off 7 bases at V and 5 bases at J, with 11 bases between the two ends. This CDR3 has 12 residues. Germline CDR1 SGHDN, CDR2 FVKESK. The CDR3 region has the DNA TGTGCCAGCAAGGGGGTTCCGGAGACCCAGTACTTC. Translation: CASKGVPETQYF.

V is TRBV7-2 and J is TRBJ2-5; D is possibly TRBD2 (6 bases). The V end was cut by 7 bases, the J end by 5 bases, with 20 bases between. CDR1 is SGHTA and CDR2 is FQGNSA in the germline V gene. This CDR3 has 15 amino acids. The CDR3 nucleotides are TGTGCCAGCACCCTCGTGGGAGGAGGTCCTGAGACCCAGTACTTC. Amino acids: CASTLVGGGPETQYF.

The chain links TRBV20-1 to TRBJ2-7, with 12 positions matching TRBD2. Looked up from germline, CDR1 is DFQATT and CDR2 is SNEGSKA (reference sequence). With V trimmed by 6 bases and J by 0 bases, 12 bases remained unmatched. The CDR3 is made up of 17 amino acids. CDR3 nucleotides: TGCAGTGCCAAGACTAGCGGGGGCTCCTCCAGCTCCTACGAGCAGTACTTC. It is translated as CSAKTSGGSSSSYEQYF.

The gene calls are TRBV19 and TRBJ1-1; no clear D gene. Germline CDR1 and CDR2: LNHDA and SQIVND (reference sequence). The V gene lost 5 bases and the J gene lost 8 bases, with 24 bases spanning the gap. CDR3 length: 16 amino acids. CDR3 nucleotides: TGTGCCAGTAGTCTTAGTCCCGCCGGGTCTCTAAGCGAAGCTTTCTTT. It encodes CASSLSPAGSLSEAFF.

The gene calls are TRBV7-2 and TRBJ2-3; D not resolved. Trimming pared 5 bases from V and 2 bases from J, leaving 11 bases between. The CDR3 has 14 amino acids. Per germline, CDR1 SGHTA and CDR2 FQGNSA. The CDR3 coding sequence is TGTGCCAGCAGCGATGTAGAGGACACAGATACGCAGTATTTT. It translates to CASSDVEDTDTQYF.

The rearrangement joins TRBV15 to TRBJ1-4, with D possibly being TRBD1 (6 bases). Trimming pared 6 bases from V and 7 bases from J, leaving 18 bases between. Per germline, CDR1 LNHNV and CDR2 YYDKDF (reference sequence). This CDR3 is 15 amino acids long. The CDR3 protein is CATSLRGSRVEKLFF. CDR3 sequence (DNA): TGTGCCACCAGTCTCAGGGGTAGTAGGGTTGAAAAACTGTTTTTT. The variable domain in full, completed from reference TRBV15 and TRBJ1-4, reads DAMVIQNPRYQVTQFGKPVTLSCSQTLNHNVMYWYQQKSSQAPKLLFHYYDKDFNNEADTPDNFQSRRPNTSFCFLDIRSPGLGDTAMYLCATSLRGSRVEKLFFGSGTQLSVL.

Concerning this clonotype: A junction boundary mismatches the germline segment, possibly from a read error. The chain joins TRBV12-3 or TRBV12-4 to TRBJ1-2; 9 positions match TRBD1. The CDR3 has 13 residues. In DNA form, the CDR3 reads TGTGCCAGCAGTTTGGACAGGGGTTATGGCCACACCTTC. Amino acids: CASSLDRGYGHTF.

The chain couples TRBV7-9 to TRBJ1-2, with D possibly being TRBD1 (5 bases). The CDR3 contains 13 residues. V shed 3 bases and J shed 6 bases, with 11 bases lying between them. Germline-derived CDR1 and CDR2 are SEHNR and FQNEAQ (reference sequence). This CDR3 is CASSLGEVNGYTF. CDR3 nucleotide sequence: TGTGCCAGCAGCTTGGGGGAAGTCAATGGCTACACCTTC.

The chain links TRBV27 to TRBJ2-1; a weak D match, TRBD2 (6 bases). Trimming pared 3 bases from V and 5 bases from J, leaving 17 bases between. The germline V gene encodes CDR1 MNHEY and CDR2 SMNVEV (reference sequence). The CDR3 loop spans 16 amino acids. CDR3 sequence reads: CASSFVFVEGNNEQFF. The CDR3 nucleotides are TGTGCCAGCAGTTTTGTCTTTGTGGAGGGAAACAATGAGCAGTTCTTC.

This sequence joins TRBV27 and TRBJ2-1; D is unclear. The germline V gene encodes CDR1 MNHEY and CDR2 SMNVEV (reference sequence). The CDR3 has 15 residues. The V gene lost 3 bases and the J gene lost 0 bases, with 9 bases spanning the gap. The CDR3 loop is CASSFGVSSYNEQFF. The CDR3 DNA reads as TGTGCCAGCAGTTTTGGGGTGAGCTCCTACAATGAGCAGTTCTTC.

This chain joins TRBV27 and TRBJ1-5; D is possibly TRBD1 (5 bases). The germline V gene has CDR1 MNHEY and CDR2 SMNVEV (reference sequence). V was cut by 2 bases and J by 11 bases, with 13 bases left in between. The CDR3 has 13 amino acids. Here the CDR3 DNA reads TGTGCCAGCAGTTTAGACAGTACTAGAACCCAGCATTTT. Amino acid sequence: CASSLDSTRTQHF.

This clonotype was recorded a few times. This chain connects TRBV7-6 to TRBJ1-1; tentative D call: TRBD1 (5 bases). Trimming pared 0 bases from V and 0 bases from J, leaving 8 bases between. This CDR3 is 15 amino acids long. Germline V lookup: CDR1 SGHVS, CDR2 FNYEAQ. The CDR3 DNA reads as TGTGCCAGCAGCTTAGCGGGGGGGATGAACACTGAAGCTTTCTTT. Protein: CASSLAGGMNTEAFF.

The genes are TRBV5-6 and TRBJ2-7, with D unresolved. Per the germline V gene, CDR1 is SGHDT and CDR2 is YYEEEE. There are 12 residues in the CDR3. V was clipped by 2 bases and J by 1 base, with 4 bases between them. The chain's CDR3 is CASSFGSYEQYF. The CDR3 bases are TGTGCCAGCAGCTTTGGGTCCTACGAGCAGTACTTC.

CDR3 region: CASSGQVYNQPQHF. The CDR3 nucleotides are TGTGCCAGCAGTGGACAGGTGTACAATCAGCCCCAGCATTTT. V is TRBV2 and J is TRBJ1-5, with D tentatively TRBD1 (6 bases). Trimming removed 4 bases at V and 3 bases at J, with 10 bases between. The CDR3 has 14 residues. Germline assignment: CDR1 SNHLY and CDR2 FYNNEI.

The rearrangement joins TRBV20-1 to TRBJ1-3; TRBD1 matches at 9 bases. The V gene end was trimmed by 0 bases and the J gene end by 4 bases; junction bases not matched to a gene: 7. The length of the CDR3 is 16 residues. Germline loops: CDR1 DFQATT, CDR2 SNEGSKA (reference sequence). Here the CDR3 reads CSARDPGQGRGNTIYF. The CDR3 bases are TGCAGTGCTAGAGATCCCGGACAGGGGAGGGGAAACACCATATATTTT.

This rearrangement joins TRBV7-9 to TRBJ1-3; TRBD1 aligns across 7 bases. The CDR3 extends over 15 amino acids. Germline V gene lookup returns CDR1 SEHNR and CDR2 FQNEAQ (reference sequence). With 3 bases clipped from V and 3 bases from J, the junction kept 5 bases outside the gene matches. This CDR3 reads CASSFNRQGGNTIYF. CDR3 DNA: TGTGCCAGCAGCTTCAACCGACAGGGTGGAAACACCATATATTTT.